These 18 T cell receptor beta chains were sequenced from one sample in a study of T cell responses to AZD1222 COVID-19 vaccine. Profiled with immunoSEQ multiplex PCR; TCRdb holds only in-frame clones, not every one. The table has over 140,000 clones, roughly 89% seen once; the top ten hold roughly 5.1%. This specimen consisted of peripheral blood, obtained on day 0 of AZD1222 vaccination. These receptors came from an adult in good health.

CDR3 nucleotide sequence: TGTGCCAGCAGTGACCCTAGCCGAGAGACCCAGTACTTC. This gives the protein CASSDPSRETQYF. The rearrangement links TRBV25-1 to TRBJ2-5; tentative D call: TRBD2 (5 bases). This CDR3 spans 13 amino acids. Per the germline V gene, CDR1 is MGHDK and CDR2 is SYGVNS. V dropped 3 bases and J dropped 4 bases, with 9 bases sitting between them.

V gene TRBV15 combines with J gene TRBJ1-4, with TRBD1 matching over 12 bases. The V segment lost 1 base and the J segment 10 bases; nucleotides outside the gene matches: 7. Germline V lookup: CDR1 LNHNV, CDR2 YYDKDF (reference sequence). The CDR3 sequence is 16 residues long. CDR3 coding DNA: TGTGCCACCAGCAGAGGGACGGGACAGGGGGCGCGAAAACTGTTTTTT. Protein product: CATSRGTGQGARKLFF.

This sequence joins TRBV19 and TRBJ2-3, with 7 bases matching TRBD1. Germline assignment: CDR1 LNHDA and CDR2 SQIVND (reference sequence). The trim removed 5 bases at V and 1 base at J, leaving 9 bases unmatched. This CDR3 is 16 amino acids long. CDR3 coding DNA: TGTGCCAGTAGTTTTTCCTCCGGACAGGGCACAGATACGCAGTATTTT. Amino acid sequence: CASSFSSGQGTDTQYF.

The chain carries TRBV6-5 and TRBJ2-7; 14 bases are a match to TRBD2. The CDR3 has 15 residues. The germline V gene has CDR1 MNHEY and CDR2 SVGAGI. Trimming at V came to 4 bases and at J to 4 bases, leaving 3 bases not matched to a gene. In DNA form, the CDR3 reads TGTGCCAGCAGTTTCAGGACTAGCGGGAGGTACGAGCAGTACTTC. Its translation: CASSFRTSGRYEQYF.

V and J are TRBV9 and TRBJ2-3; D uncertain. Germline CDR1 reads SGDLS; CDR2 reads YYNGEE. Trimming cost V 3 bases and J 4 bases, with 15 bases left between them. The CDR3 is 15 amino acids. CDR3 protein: CASSEGLWSPDTQYF. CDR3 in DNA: TGTGCCAGCAGCGAGGGATTGTGGAGCCCAGATACGCAGTATTTT.

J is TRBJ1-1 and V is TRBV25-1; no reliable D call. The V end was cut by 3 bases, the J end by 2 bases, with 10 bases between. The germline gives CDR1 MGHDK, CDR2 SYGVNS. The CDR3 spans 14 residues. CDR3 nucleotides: TGTGCCAGCAGTGATTCCAGGAGAAACACTGAAGCTTTCTTT. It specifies CASSDSRRNTEAFF.

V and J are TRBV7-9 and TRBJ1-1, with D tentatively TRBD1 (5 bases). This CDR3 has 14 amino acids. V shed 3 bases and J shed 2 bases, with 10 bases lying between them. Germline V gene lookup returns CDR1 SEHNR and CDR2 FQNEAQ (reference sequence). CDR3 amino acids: CASSLGPVNTEAFF. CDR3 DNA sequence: TGTGCCAGCAGCTTGGGACCTGTCAACACTGAAGCTTTCTTT. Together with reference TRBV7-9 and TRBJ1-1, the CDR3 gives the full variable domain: DTGVSQNPRHKITKRGQNVTFRCDPISEHNRLYWYRQTLGQGPEFLTYFQNEAQLEKSRLLSDRFSAERPKGSFSTLEIQRTEQGDSAMYLCASSLGPVNTEAFFGQGTRLTVV.

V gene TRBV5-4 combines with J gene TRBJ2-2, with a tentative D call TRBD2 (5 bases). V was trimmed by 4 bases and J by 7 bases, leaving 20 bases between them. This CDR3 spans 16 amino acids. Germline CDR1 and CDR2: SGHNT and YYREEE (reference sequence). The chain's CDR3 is CASSPGMGEIGGELFF. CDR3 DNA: TGTGCCAGCAGCCCCGGGATGGGAGAGATAGGCGGGGAGCTGTTTTTT. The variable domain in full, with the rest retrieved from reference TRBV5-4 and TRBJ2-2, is ETGVTQSPTHLIKTRGQQVTLRCSSQSGHNTVSWYQQALGQGPQFIFQYYREEENGRGNFPPRFSGLQFPNYSSELNVNALELDDSALYLCASSPGMGEIGGELFFGEGSRLTVL.

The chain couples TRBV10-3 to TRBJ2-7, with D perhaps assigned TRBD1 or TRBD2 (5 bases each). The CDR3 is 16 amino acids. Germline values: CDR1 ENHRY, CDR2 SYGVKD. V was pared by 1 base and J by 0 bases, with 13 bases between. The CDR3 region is CAISEWGTASSYEQYF. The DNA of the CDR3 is TGTGCCATCAGTGAGTGGGGGACGGCGTCCTCCTACGAGCAGTACTTC.

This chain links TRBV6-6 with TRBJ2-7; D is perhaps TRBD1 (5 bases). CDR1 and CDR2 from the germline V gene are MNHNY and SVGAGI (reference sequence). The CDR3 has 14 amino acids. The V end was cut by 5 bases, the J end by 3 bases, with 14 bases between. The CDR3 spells CASSNAQGYYEQYF. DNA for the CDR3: TGTGCCAGCAGTAACGCCCAGGGTTACTACGAGCAGTACTTC.

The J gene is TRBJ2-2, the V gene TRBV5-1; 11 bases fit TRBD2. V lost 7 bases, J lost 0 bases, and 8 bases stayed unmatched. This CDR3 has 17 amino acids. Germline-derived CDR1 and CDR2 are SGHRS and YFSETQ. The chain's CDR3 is CASRYLAGGPNTGELFF. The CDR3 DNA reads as TGCGCCAGCCGCTATTTAGCGGGGGGGCCGAACACCGGGGAGCTGTTTTTT.

CDR3 in amino acids: CASSSGQSSGNTIYF. The CDR3, as DNA: TGTGCCAGCAGCTCGGGACAGAGCTCTGGAAACACCATATATTTT. This sequence joins TRBV9 and TRBJ1-3; TRBD1 matches 7 bases. The germline V gene encodes CDR1 SGDLS and CDR2 YYNGEE. The CDR3 contains 15 residues. V lost 4 bases and J lost 0; bases outside the gene matches: 4. Complete variable domain (other parts from reference TRBV9 and TRBJ1-3): DSGVTQTPKHLITATGQRVTLRCSPRSGDLSVYWYQQSLDQGLQFLIQYYNGEERAKGNILERFSAQQFPDLHSELNLSSLELGDSALYFCASSSGQSSGNTIYFGEGSWLTVV.

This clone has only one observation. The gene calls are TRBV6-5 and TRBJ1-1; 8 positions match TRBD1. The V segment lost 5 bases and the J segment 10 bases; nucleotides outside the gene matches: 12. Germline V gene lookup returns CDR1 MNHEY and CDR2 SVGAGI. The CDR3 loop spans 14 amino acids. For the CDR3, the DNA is TGTGCCAGCAGTCCTTGGTGGGGACAGGAACGAGCTTTCTTT. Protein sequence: CASSPWWGQERAFF.

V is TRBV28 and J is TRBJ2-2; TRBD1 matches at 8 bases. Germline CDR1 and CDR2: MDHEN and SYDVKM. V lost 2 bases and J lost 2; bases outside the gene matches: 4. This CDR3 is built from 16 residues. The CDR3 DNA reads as TGTGCCAGCAGTTTAGTAGGACAGGGTAACACCGGGGAGCTGTTTTTT. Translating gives CASSLVGQGNTGELFF.

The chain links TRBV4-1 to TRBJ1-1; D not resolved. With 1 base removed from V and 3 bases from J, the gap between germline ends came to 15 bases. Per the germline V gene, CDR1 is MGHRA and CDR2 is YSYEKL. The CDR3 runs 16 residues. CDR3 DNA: TGCGCCAGCAGCCAAGCCAAGATCGGGCGGTACACTGAAGCTTTCTTT. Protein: CASSQAKIGRYTEAFF.

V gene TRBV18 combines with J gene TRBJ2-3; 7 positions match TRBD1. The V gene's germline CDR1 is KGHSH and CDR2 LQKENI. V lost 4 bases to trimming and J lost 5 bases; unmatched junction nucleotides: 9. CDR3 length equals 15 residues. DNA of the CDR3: TGTGCCAGCTCACTGGAGACAGGGCGCTTAGATACGCAGTATTTT. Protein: CASSLETGRLDTQYF.

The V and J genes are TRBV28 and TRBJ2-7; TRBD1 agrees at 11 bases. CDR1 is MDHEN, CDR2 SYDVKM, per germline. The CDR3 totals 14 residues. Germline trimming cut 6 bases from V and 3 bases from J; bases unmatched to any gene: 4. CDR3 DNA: TGTGCCAGCAGGGGGACAGGGGGTCACTACGAGCAGTACTTC. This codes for CASRGTGGHYEQYF.

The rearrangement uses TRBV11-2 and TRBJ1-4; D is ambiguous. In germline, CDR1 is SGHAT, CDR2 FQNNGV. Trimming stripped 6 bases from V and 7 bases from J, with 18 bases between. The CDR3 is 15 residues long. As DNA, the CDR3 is TGTGCCAGCAGAACCCTCCGAGGCATGGGTGAAAAACTGTTTTTT. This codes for CASRTLRGMGEKLFF.